Below, 27 T cell receptor beta chains from the same sample are listed, as sequenced in a study of cytomegalovirus exposure and HLA in healthy donors. PCR used 60 Vbeta primers and 13 Jbeta primers. Repertoires were generated with immunoSEQ multiplex PCR, while TCRdb's copy carries only in-frame clones and drops some. The sample holds around 110,000 clones; 70% to 85% are singletons and the top ten take roughly 4.2%. The sample taken for sequencing was PBMCs. Receptors were obtained from a male donor in good health and CMV-seronegative.

The chain is built from TRBV7-9 and TRBJ2-2; TRBD2 agrees at 7 bases. CDR1 SEHNR and CDR2 FQNEAQ come from the germline V gene (reference sequence). The ends lost 5 bases at V and 7 bases at J; junction bases unmatched: 10. CDR3 size: 15 residues. The CDR3 spells CASSLWDYPGGELFF. CDR3 DNA sequence: TGTGCCAGCAGCCTATGGGACTACCCTGGCGGGGAGCTGTTTTTT.

The V gene is TRBV27, the J gene TRBJ1-5, with 7 bases fitting TRBD1. Germline lookup yields CDR1 MNHEY and CDR2 SMNVEV (reference sequence). The CDR3 sequence is 13 residues long. Germline trimming cut 8 bases from V and 9 bases from J; bases unmatched to any gene: 10. CDR3 residues: CASQTGAGGPQHF. As DNA, the CDR3 is TGTGCCAGCCAAACAGGGGCCGGTGGGCCCCAGCATTTT.

The table lists this clone with a count of one. The chain uses TRBV18 and TRBJ1-2; 8 nucleotides line up with TRBD1. Germline lookup yields CDR1 KGHSH and CDR2 LQKENI. The CDR3 totals 13 residues. The V and J ends lost 4 bases and 10 bases, in that order; junction bases with no gene match: 8. The CDR3 is CASSRSTGDPYTF. The DNA of the CDR3 is TGTGCCAGCTCACGATCGACAGGGGACCCCTACACCTTC.

DNA for the CDR3: TGTGCCAGTCGACTAGCGGGAGTGGGGGAGGGGGGGACCCAGTACTTC. It specifies CASRLAGVGEGGTQYF. V and J are TRBV27 and TRBJ2-5; 12 bases agree with TRBD2. Germline V CDR1 and CDR2: MNHEY, SMNVEV (reference sequence). Trimming removed 9 bases from V and 7 bases from J; junction bases left unmatched: 15. The CDR3 contains 16 residues.

This chain uses TRBV5-6 with TRBJ2-7; 8 nucleotides agree with TRBD2. With V trimmed by 0 bases and J by 2 bases, 4 bases remained unmatched. CDR1 is SGHDT and CDR2 is YYEEEE in the germline V gene. The CDR3 is 15 residues long. The CDR3 nucleotides are TGTGCCAGCAGCTTGGGTGGGACTAGACCCTACGAGCAGTACTTC. Encoded protein: CASSLGGTRPYEQYF.

The V gene is TRBV6-1, the J gene TRBJ1-3; no reliable D call. CDR1 and CDR2 from the germline V gene are MNHNS and SASEGT. The CDR3 is 14 amino acids. V was clipped by 5 bases and J by 2 bases, with 10 bases between them. The CDR3 bases are TGTGCCAGCAGTCAGTGGAGAACTGGAAACACCATATATTTT. The encoded protein is CASSQWRTGNTIYF.

The rearrangement uses TRBV25-1 and TRBJ2-7, with TRBD1 as a possible D gene (5 bases). CDR1 and CDR2 (germline): MGHDK, SYGVNS. Trimming left V 8 bases short and J 6 bases short, with 14 bases between. CDR3 size: 12 residues. The CDR3 reads CASGPQGAEQYF. The CDR3 DNA is TGTGCCAGCGGCCCCCAGGGCGCCGAGCAGTACTTC.

Details on this clone: A junction end diverges from the germline sequence, so it may reflect a read error. J is TRBJ1-1 and V is TRBV5-1; TRBD1 might be the D (6 bases). Germline CDR1 reads SGHRS; CDR2 reads YFSETQ. The CDR3 contains 14 residues. CDR3 DNA: TGCGCCAGCAGTTTGGACAGACAGAACACTGAAGCTTTCTTT. Amino acid sequence: CASSLDRQNTEAFF.

The genes are TRBV7-3 and TRBJ2-2; weak D call: TRBD2 (5 bases). V was shortened by 6 bases and J by 1 base, with 9 bases between the two germline ends. Germline lookup yields CDR1 SGHTA and CDR2 FQGTGA. The CDR3 loop spans 14 amino acids. Written as DNA, the CDR3 is TGTGCCAGCAGTTTCAGCGGGAACACCGGGGAGCTGTTTTTT. Translating it yields CASSFSGNTGELFF.

This rearrangement joins TRBV2 to TRBJ2-7; D not certain. Trimming shortened V by 2 bases and J by 3 bases, and 14 bases separated the two germline ends. The CDR3 consists of 15 residues. Germline V gene lookup returns CDR1 SNHLY and CDR2 FYNNEI. For the CDR3, the DNA is TGTGCCAGCAGTGAACAGGTAGTCCGCTACTACGAGCAGTACTTC. Protein product: CASSEQVVRYYEQYF.

This clone was seen a handful of times. This chain connects TRBV2 to TRBJ1-1, with TRBD1 identical over 8 bases. With V trimmed by 8 bases and J by 5 bases, 10 bases remained unmatched. The CDR3 contains 14 residues. Per the germline V gene, CDR1 is SNHLY and CDR2 is FYNNEI. CDR3 sequence reads: CASGQGLLATEAFF. CDR3 coding DNA: TGTGCCAGCGGACAGGGCCTTTTAGCAACTGAAGCTTTCTTT.

The CDR3 loop reads CASGLRASGNGELFF. CDR3 nucleotide sequence: TGCGCCAGCGGCCTGAGAGCCTCGGGTAACGGGGAGCTGTTTTTT. The chain is built from TRBV5-1 and TRBJ2-2, with unresolved D. V was cut by 7 bases and J by 7 bases, with 20 bases left in between. The CDR3 sequence is 15 residues long. In germline, CDR1 is SGHRS, CDR2 YFSETQ.

The chain employs TRBV7-9 and TRBJ2-3, with 12 bases matching TRBD2. The CDR3 runs 16 residues. J gave up 6 bases and V 4 bases, and 8 bases lay outside the gene matches. Germline CDR1 SEHNR, CDR2 FQNEAQ (reference sequence). The CDR3 region has the DNA TGTGCCAGCAGCTCTTACCGGACTAGCGGGGCGGATACGCAGTATTTT. This encodes CASSSYRTSGADTQYF.

This clone has just one count. The chain is built from TRBV5-1 and TRBJ2-3; TRBD2 agrees at 8 bases. The V gene's germline CDR1 is SGHRS and CDR2 YFSETQ. The CDR3 extends over 19 amino acids. V lost 4 bases and J lost 0; bases outside the gene matches: 16. The CDR3 bases are TGCGCCAGCAGCCGCCAAGGGAGCGGGAGACGTGGAAGCACAGATACGCAGTATTTT. Its translation is CASSRQGSGRRGSTDTQYF.

J is TRBJ1-6 and V is TRBV27, with 8 positions matching TRBD1. The CDR3 length is 15 residues. The J segment lost 10 bases and the V segment lost 5 bases, leaving 10 bases of the junction unmatched. CDR1 is MNHEY and CDR2 is SMNVEV in the germline V gene (reference sequence). The CDR3 nucleotides are TGTGCCAGCAGTCCCCGGGACAGGTTTAAGTCACCCCTCCACTTT. This codes for CASSPRDRFKSPLHF.

This sequence joins TRBV7-9 and TRBJ2-6; TRBD1 might be the D (6 bases). CDR1 and CDR2 from the germline V gene are SEHNR and FQNEAQ (reference sequence). CDR3 length: 15 residues. Deletions cut 8 bases from V and 2 bases from J, with 13 bases between. The CDR3: CASGPRGPGANVLTF. CDR3 DNA: TGTGCCAGCGGCCCCAGGGGCCCTGGGGCCAACGTCCTGACTTTC.

V and J are TRBV7-9 and TRBJ2-5; D might be TRBD2 (6 bases). Trimming left V 0 bases short and J 5 bases short, with 10 bases between. Germline V gives CDR1 SEHNR, CDR2 FQNEAQ (reference sequence). The CDR3 is 14 residues long. The chain's CDR3 is CASSLAGGSETQYF. CDR3 bases: TGTGCCAGCAGCTTAGCGGGAGGATCGGAGACCCAGTACTTC.

V is TRBV7-8 and J is TRBJ2-7; no definite D call. Germline loops: CDR1 SGHVS, CDR2 FQNEAQ. The CDR3 totals 11 residues. V was shortened by 4 bases and J by 2 bases, with 3 bases between the two germline ends. Written as DNA, the CDR3 is TGTGCCAGCAGCTCAACCTACGAGCAGTACTTC. Its protein product is CASSSTYEQYF.

CDR3 sequence (DNA): TGTGCCGGAGGGGAGGGACATAGAACTAATGAAAAACTGTTTTTT. As protein: CAGGEGHRTNEKLFF. The chain joins TRBV2 to TRBJ1-4, with D tentatively TRBD1 (6 bases). The germline gives CDR1 SNHLY, CDR2 FYNNEI. The CDR3 covers 15 residues. Trimming cost V 11 bases and J 1 base, with 17 bases left between them.

CDR3 coding DNA: TGTGCCAGCAGCTTAGCGGGGACTAGCGGGCAAGAGACCCAGTACTTC. Its translation: CASSLAGTSGQETQYF. V gene TRBV7-9 combines with J gene TRBJ2-5; 12 nucleotides line up with TRBD2. Trimming at V came to 0 bases and at J to 2 bases, leaving 1 base not matched to a gene. The length of the CDR3 is 16 residues. Germline lookup yields CDR1 SEHNR and CDR2 FQNEAQ (reference sequence).

J is TRBJ2-7 and V is TRBV5-4, with 9 positions matching TRBD1. This CDR3 is built from 15 residues. The J segment lost 2 bases and the V segment lost 2 bases, leaving 5 bases of the junction unmatched. Per the germline V gene, CDR1 is SGHNT and CDR2 is YYREEE (reference sequence). CDR3 sequence reads: CASSLPGQGAYEQYF. CDR3 coding DNA: TGTGCCAGCAGCTTACCGGGACAGGGAGCCTACGAGCAGTACTTC.

This CDR3 is CASSPSPGGSEKLFF. CDR3 in DNA: TGTGCCAGCAGCCCCTCCCCGGGGGGCAGTGAAAAACTGTTTTTT. V gene TRBV7-2 combines with J gene TRBJ1-4, with D possibly TRBD1 on 6 matching bases. The CDR3 covers 15 residues. Trimming shortened V by 5 bases and J by 7 bases, and 17 bases separated the two germline ends. Germline V gene data show CDR1 as SGHTA and CDR2 as FQGNSA.

This clone was seen only a few times. J is TRBJ1-4 and V is TRBV2; 8 bases match TRBD1. The CDR3 runs to 16 residues. V shed 6 bases, J shed 1 base, and the junction held 7 bases outside the gene matches. Germline V CDR1 and CDR2: SNHLY, FYNNEI. CDR3: CASRGTGWRTNEKLFF. CDR3 nucleotides: TGTGCCAGCAGAGGGACAGGATGGAGAACTAATGAAAAACTGTTTTTT.

V is TRBV9 and J is TRBJ2-3; perhaps TRBD1 as D (6 bases). Germline V gene sequence: CDR1 SGDLS, CDR2 YYNGEE. The CDR3 extends over 17 amino acids. V was clipped by 0 bases and J by 5 bases, with 19 bases between them. CDR3 nucleotide sequence: TGTGCCAGCAGCGTAGATCATAGCCTCAACAGGGTAGATACGCAGTATTTT. Translating gives CASSVDHSLNRVDTQYF.

This clone has a single count. The chain combines TRBV7-9 with TRBJ1-1; weak D call: TRBD1 (6 bases). Germline V gives CDR1 SEHNR, CDR2 FQNEAQ (reference sequence). CDR3 length equals 14 residues. Trimming left V 5 bases short and J 1 base short, with 11 bases between. The chain's CDR3 is CASSGQLRNTEAFF. CDR3 DNA sequence: TGTGCCAGCAGCGGACAGCTACGGAACACTGAAGCTTTCTTT.

The chain links TRBV7-6 to TRBJ2-5, with 7 bases fitting TRBD1. V was clipped by 1 base and J by 5 bases; unmatched bases: 4. Germline V gives CDR1 SGHVS, CDR2 FNYEAQ. The CDR3 has 14 residues. The CDR3 is CASSLDRGQETQYF. The CDR3, as DNA: TGTGCCAGCAGCTTAGACAGGGGTCAGGAGACCCAGTACTTC.

This chain links TRBV6-1 with TRBJ2-5; weak D call: TRBD2 (7 bases). The J call is uncertain, as TRBJ2-7 better fits the DNA end. The germline CDR1 and CDR2 sequences are MNHNS and SASEGT. This CDR3 comprises 14 residues. CDR3 sequence reads: CASLRGGAQNEQYF. The CDR3 DNA sequence: TGTGCCAGCCTCAGAGGGGGGGCGCAAAACGAGCAGTACTTC.